This T cell receptor beta chain was retrieved from a study of control samples from healthy donors and cancer patients. Per germline, CDR1 SQVTM and CDR2 ANQGSEA. The CDR3 spans 16 residues. Losses at the gene ends were 3 bases for V and 2 bases for J; bases not matched to a gene: 9. Generated by immunoSEQ multiplex PCR, the TCRdb table keeps only in-frame clones and is missing some. The repertoire has approximately 100,000 clones, roughly four fifths of them found once; the top ten carry approximately 2%. J is TRBJ2-1 and V is TRBV29-1, with 8 bases lining up with TRBD2. The clonotype was recovered from a man between 60 and 75 years old in good health. Sequences were obtained from blood. CDR3 bases: TGCAGCGTTGAGGGCCCCACTAGCGGAACCTACAATGAGCAGTTCTTC. The encoded protein is CSVEGPTSGTYNEQFF.